These T cell receptor beta chains were read from a single sample in a study of blood T cell repertoires in COVID-19. TCRdb's copy holds only in-frame clones and misses some; the assay was immunoSEQ multiplex PCR. The table includes approximately 210,000 clones, approximately 90% detected once. The source material was peripheral blood. The receptors were sampled from a human donor in a cohort sampled during active COVID-19. CDR3s include the opening cysteine and the closing phenylalanine or tryptophan. The D gene is left open where the match is weak. Size is stated for part of the rows, as once, few or many counts, or as a class when the clone is expanded.

d_call	v_call	j_call	clone_size	cdr3_aa	cdr3_nt
NA	TRBV5-1	TRBJ2-2	NA	CASSSEGGLSRELFF	TGCGCCAGCAGTTCTGAGGGCGGATTATCTAGGGAGCTGTTTTTT
TRBD1	TRBV4-3	TRBJ1-4	NA	CASSQSRDRGLGKLFF	TGCGCCAGCAGCCAGTCTCGGGACAGGGGGTTAGGAAAACTGTTTTTT
NA	TRBV27	TRBJ1-1	NA	CASSLIGSWEEAFF	TGTGCCAGCAGTTTAATCGGTAGTTGGGAGGAAGCTTTCTTT
TRBD1	TRBV24-1	TRBJ1-1	NA	CATSDLHRGEAFF	TGTGCCACCAGTGATTTGCACAGGGGTGAAGCTTTCTTT
TRBD1	TRBV6-1	TRBJ1-2	once	CASSEGKTGRNYGYTF	TGTGCCAGCAGTGAAGGGAAGACAGGGAGAAACTATGGCTACACCTTC
NA	TRBV4-1	TRBJ1-2	NA	CASSPGFGQLNYGYTF	TGCGCCAGCAGCCCGGGATTCGGACAGCTTAACTATGGCTACACCTTC
NA	TRBV6-5	TRBJ1-2	NA	CASSYDSGNGLSGYTF	TGTGCCAGCAGTTACGACTCCGGGAATGGGTTAAGCGGCTACACCTTC
NA	TRBV29-1	TRBJ2-2	NA	CSVENRTPLNTGELFF	TGCAGCGTTGAAAACCGGACACCGTTAAACACCGGGGAGCTGTTTTTT
NA	TRBV5-5	TRBJ2-5	NA	CASSLGRGEETQYF	TGTGCCAGCAGCTTGGGCAGGGGTGAAGAGACCCAGTACTTC
NA	TRBV9	TRBJ2-5	NA	CASSVDSGGPQETQYF	TGTGCCAGCAGCGTAGATTCGGGGGGCCCACAAGAGACCCAGTACTTC
NA	TRBV10-3	TRBJ1-3	NA	CAITDSTGNTIYF	TGTGCCATCACCGACAGTACAGGAAACACCATATATTTT
NA	TRBV28	TRBJ1-6	NA	CASTLAGSYNSPLHF	TGTGCCAGCACCCTTGCGGGGTCCTATAATTCACCCCTCCACTTT
TRBD2	TRBV27	TRBJ2-7	NA	CASSERERSYEQYF	TGTGCCAGCAGTGAGCGGGAGAGGTCCTACGAGCAGTACTTC
TRBD2	TRBV15	TRBJ2-1	NA	CATSRDSGPTSGRPQFF	TGTGCCACCAGCAGAGATTCTGGCCCTACTAGCGGGAGACCTCAGTTCTTC
NA	TRBV19	TRBJ2-2	NA	CASSHRDNTGELFF	TGTGCCAGTAGCCACAGGGATAACACCGGGGAGCTGTTTTTT
NA	TRBV5-4	TRBJ2-3	NA	CASGREDTQYF	TGTGCCAGCGGTCGCGAAGATACGCAGTATTTT
NA	TRBV16	TRBJ1-1	NA	CASSPHSSEAFF	TGTGCCAGCAGTCCACATAGCTCTGAAGCTTTCTTT
NA	TRBV14	TRBJ2-7	NA	CASSLRGRSSYEQYF	TGTGCCAGCAGCCTCAGGGGCCGAAGCTCCTACGAGCAGTACTTC
TRBD2	TRBV4-1	TRBJ2-1	NA	CASSQDAEASGRPNNEQFF	TGCGCCAGCAGCCAAGACGCTGAGGCTAGCGGGAGACCCAACAATGAGCAGTTCTTC
NA	TRBV2	TRBJ1-5	NA	CASKGEGGNQPQHF	TGTGCCAGCAAAGGGGAGGGTGGCAATCAGCCCCAGCATTTT
NA	TRBV30	TRBJ1-1	NA	CAWSVVSGLAEAFF	TGTGCCTGGAGTGTGGTCTCAGGCCTCGCTGAAGCTTTCTTT
TRBD2	TRBV6-5	TRBJ2-3	NA	CASGNLAGAYTQYF	TGTGCCAGCGGAAATCTAGCGGGAGCATATACGCAGTATTTT